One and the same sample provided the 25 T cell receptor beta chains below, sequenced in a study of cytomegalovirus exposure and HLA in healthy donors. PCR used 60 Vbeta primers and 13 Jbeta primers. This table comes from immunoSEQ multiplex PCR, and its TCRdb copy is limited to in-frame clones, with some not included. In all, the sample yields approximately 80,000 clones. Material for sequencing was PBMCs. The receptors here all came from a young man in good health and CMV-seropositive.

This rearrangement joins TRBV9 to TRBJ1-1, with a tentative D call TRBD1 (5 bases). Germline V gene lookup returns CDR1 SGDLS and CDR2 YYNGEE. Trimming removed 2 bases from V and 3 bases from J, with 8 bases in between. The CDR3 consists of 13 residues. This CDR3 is CASSVWDYTEAFF. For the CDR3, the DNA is TGTGCCAGCAGCGTCTGGGACTACACTGAAGCTTTCTTT.

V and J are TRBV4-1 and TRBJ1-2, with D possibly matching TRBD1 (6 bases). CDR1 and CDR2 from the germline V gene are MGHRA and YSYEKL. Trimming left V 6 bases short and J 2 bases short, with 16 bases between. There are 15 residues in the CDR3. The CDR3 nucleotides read TGCGCCAGCAGTTCCTCTTTCCAGGGGAACTATGGCTACACCTTC. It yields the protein CASSSSFQGNYGYTF.

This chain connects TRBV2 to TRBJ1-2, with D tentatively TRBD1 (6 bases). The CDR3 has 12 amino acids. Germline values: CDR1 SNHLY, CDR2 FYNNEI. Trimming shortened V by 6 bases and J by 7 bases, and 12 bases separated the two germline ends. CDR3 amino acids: CASREGQGGYTF. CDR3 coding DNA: TGTGCCAGCAGAGAGGGACAAGGTGGCTACACCTTC.

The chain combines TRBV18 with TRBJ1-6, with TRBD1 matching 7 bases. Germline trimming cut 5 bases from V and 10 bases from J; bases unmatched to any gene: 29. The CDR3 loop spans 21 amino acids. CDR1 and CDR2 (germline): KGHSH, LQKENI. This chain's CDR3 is CASSSVTGATFRAGSGSPLHF. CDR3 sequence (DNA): TGTGCCAGCTCATCCGTCACAGGGGCCACCTTTAGAGCTGGGTCGGGATCACCCCTCCACTTT.

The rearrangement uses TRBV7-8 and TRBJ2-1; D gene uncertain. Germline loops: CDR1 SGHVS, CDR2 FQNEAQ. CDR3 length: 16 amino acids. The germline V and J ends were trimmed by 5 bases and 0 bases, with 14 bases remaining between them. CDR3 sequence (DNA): TGTGCCAGCAGCGACTCCACTATTAGCTCCTACAATGAGCAGTTCTTC. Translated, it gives CASSDSTISSYNEQFF.

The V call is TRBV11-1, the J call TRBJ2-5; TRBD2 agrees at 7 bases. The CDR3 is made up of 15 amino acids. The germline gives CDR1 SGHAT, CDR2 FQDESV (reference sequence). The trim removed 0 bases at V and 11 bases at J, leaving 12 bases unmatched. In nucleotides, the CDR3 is TGTGCCAGCAGCTTAGCGATCCCACAGCTAGCGGAGCAGTACTTC. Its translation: CASSLAIPQLAEQYF.

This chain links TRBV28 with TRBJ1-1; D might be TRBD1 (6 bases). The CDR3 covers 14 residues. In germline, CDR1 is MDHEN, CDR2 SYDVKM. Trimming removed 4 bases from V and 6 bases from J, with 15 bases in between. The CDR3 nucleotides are TGTGCCAGCAGTTCGACACAGGGTAAGGCTGAAGCTTTCTTT. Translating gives CASSSTQGKAEAFF.

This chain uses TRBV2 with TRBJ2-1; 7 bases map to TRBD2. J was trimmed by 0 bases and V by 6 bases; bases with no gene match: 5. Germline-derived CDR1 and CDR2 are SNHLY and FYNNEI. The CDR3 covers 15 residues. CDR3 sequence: CASRRRGSSYNEQFF. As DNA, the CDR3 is TGTGCCAGCAGGAGGCGGGGGAGCTCCTACAATGAGCAGTTCTTC.

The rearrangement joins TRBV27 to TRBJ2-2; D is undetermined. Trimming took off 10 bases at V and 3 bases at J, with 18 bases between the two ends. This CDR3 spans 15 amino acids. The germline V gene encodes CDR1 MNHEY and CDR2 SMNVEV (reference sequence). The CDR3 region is CATGRPPDDTGELFF. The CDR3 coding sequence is TGTGCCACGGGTCGTCCCCCCGACGACACCGGGGAGCTGTTTTTT.

CDR3 nucleotides: TGTGCCATCAGTGAAGGGGACAGGGGCACAGATACGCAGTATTTT. It encodes CAISEGDRGTDTQYF. This chain uses TRBV10-3 with TRBJ2-3; TRBD1 aligns across 9 bases. The germline V gene encodes CDR1 ENHRY and CDR2 SYGVKD. This CDR3 has 15 amino acids. Unmatched junction bases numbered 2, after V lost 3 bases and J lost 1 base.

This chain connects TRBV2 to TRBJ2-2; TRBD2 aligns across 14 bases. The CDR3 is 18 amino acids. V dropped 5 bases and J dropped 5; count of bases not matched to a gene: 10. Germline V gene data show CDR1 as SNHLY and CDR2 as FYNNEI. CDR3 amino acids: CASSFLGLAGGNTGELFF. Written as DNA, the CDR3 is TGTGCCAGCAGTTTCCTTGGACTAGCGGGAGGTAATACCGGGGAGCTGTTTTTT.

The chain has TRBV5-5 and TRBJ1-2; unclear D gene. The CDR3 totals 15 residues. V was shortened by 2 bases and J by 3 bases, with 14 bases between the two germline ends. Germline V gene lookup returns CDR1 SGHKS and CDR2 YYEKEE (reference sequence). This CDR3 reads CASSLSPIEDYGYTF. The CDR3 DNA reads TGTGCCAGCAGCTTATCACCCATTGAGGACTATGGCTACACCTTC.

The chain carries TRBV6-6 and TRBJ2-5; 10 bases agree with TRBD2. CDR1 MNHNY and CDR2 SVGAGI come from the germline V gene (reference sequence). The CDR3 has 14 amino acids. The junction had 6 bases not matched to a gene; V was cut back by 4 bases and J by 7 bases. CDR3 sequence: CASSSTSGIGTQYF. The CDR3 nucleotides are TGTGCCAGCAGTTCTACTAGCGGGATAGGGACCCAGTACTTC.

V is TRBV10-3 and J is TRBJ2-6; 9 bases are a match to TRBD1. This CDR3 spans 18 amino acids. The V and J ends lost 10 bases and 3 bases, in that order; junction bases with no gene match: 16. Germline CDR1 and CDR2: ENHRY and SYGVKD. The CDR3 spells CATSRSGTGKSGANVLTF. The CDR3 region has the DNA TGTGCCACGTCACGTTCCGGGACAGGGAAAAGTGGGGCCAACGTCCTGACTTTC.

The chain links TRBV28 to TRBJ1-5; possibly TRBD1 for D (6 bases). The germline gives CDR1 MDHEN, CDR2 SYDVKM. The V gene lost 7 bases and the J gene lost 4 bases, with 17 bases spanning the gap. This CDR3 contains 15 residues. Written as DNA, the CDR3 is TGTGCCAGCAACCTGGGACACCCCGGGAATCAGCCCCAGCATTTT. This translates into CASNLGHPGNQPQHF. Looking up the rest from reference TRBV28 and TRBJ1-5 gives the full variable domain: DVKVTQSSRYLVKRTGEKVFLECVQDMDHENMFWYRQDPGLGLRLIYFSYDVKMKEKGDIPEGYSVSREKKERFSLILESASTNQTSMYLCASNLGHPGNQPQHFGDGTRLSIL.

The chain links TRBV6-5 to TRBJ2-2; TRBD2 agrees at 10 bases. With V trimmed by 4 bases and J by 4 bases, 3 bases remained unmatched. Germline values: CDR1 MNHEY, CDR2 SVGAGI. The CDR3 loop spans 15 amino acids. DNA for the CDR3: TGTGCCAGCAGTTCCTCTAGCGGGGGCACCGGGGAGCTGTTTTTT. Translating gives CASSSSSGGTGELFF.

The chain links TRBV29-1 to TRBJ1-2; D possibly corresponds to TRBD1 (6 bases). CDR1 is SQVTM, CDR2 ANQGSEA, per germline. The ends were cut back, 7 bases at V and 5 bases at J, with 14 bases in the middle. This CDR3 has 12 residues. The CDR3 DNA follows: TGCAGCGCCTCACAGGGAGGGTATGGCTACACCTTC. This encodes CSASQGGYGYTF. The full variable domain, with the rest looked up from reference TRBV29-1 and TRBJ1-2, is SAVISQKPSRDICQRGTSLTIQCQVDSQVTMMFWYRQQPGQSLTLIATANQGSEATYESGFVIDKFPISRPNLTFSTLTVSNMSPEDSSIYLCSASQGGYGYTFGSGTRLTVV.

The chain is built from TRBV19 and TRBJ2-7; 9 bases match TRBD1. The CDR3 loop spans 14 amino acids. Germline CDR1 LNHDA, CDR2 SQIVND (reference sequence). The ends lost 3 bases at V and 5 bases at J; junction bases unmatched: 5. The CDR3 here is CASSMGTGRHEQYF. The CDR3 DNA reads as TGTGCCAGTAGTATGGGGACAGGGCGTCACGAGCAGTACTTC.

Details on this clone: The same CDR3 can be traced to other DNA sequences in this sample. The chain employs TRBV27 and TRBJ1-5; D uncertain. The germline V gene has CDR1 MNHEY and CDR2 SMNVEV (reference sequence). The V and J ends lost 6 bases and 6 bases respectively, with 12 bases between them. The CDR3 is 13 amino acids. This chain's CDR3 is CASSLGRGQPQHF. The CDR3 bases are TGTGCCAGCAGCTTAGGGCGGGGTCAGCCCCAGCATTTT.

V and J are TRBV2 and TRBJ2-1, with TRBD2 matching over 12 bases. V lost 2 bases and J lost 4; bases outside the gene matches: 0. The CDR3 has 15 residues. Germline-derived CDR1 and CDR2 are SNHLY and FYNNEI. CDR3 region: CASSELAGGYNEQFF. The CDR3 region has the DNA TGTGCCAGCAGTGAACTAGCGGGGGGGTACAATGAGCAGTTCTTC.

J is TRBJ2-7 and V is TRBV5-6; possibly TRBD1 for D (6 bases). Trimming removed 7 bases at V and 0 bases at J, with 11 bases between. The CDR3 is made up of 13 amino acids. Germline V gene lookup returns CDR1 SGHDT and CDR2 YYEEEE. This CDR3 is CASGQKSSYEQYF. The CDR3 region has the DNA TGTGCCAGCGGACAGAAAAGCTCCTACGAGCAGTACTTC.

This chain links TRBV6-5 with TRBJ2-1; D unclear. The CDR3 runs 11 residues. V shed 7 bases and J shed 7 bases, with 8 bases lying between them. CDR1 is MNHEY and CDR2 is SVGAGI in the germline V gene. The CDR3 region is CASTLRNEQFF. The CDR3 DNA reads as TGTGCCAGCACCCTTAGAAATGAGCAGTTCTTC.

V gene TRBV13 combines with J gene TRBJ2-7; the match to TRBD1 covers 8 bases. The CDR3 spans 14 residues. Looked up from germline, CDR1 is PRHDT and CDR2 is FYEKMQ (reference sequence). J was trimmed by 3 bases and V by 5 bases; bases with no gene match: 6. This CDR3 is CASSLRQGLYEQYF. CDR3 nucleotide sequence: TGTGCCAGCAGCCTGCGACAGGGGCTCTACGAGCAGTACTTC.

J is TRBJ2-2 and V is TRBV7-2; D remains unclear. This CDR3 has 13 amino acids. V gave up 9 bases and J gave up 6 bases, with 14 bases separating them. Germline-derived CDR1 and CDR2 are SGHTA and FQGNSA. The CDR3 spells CARDSRKAGELFF. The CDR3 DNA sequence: TGTGCCAGAGACTCGAGGAAGGCCGGGGAGCTGTTTTTT.

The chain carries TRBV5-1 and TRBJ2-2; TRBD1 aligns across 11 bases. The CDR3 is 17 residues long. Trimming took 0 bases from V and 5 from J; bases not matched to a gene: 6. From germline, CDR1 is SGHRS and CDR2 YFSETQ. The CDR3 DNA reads TGCGCCAGCAGCTTGGCCAGTGGGACAGGGGGTACCGGGGAGCTGTTTTTT. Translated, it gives CASSLASGTGGTGELFF.